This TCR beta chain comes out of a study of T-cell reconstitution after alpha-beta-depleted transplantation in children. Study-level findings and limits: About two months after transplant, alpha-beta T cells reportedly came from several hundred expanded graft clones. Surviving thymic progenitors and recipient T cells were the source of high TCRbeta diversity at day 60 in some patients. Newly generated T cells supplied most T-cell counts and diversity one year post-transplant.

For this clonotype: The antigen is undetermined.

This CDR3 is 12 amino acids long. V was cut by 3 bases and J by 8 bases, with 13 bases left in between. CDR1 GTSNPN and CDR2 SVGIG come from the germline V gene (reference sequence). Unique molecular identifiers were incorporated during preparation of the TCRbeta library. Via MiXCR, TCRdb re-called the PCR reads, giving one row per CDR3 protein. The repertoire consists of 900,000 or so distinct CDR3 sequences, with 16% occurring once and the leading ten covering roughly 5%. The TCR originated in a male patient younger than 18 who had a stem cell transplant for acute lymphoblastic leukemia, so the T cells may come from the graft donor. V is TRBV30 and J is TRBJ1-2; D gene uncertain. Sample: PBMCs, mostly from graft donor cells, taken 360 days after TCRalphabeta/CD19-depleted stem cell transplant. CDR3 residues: CAWSFEGDGYTF. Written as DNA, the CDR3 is TGTGCCTGGAGCTTCGAGGGCGACGGCTACACCTTC. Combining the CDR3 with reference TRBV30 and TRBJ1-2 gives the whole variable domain SQTIHQWPATLVQPVGSPLSLECTVEGTSNPNLYWYRQAAGRGLQLLFYSVGIGQISSEVPQNLSASRPQDRQFILSSKKLLLSDSGFYLCAWSFEGDGYTFGSGTRLTVV.